Listed below are T cell receptor beta chains from one sample, sequenced in a study of cytomegalovirus exposure and HLA in healthy donors. Sequencing used immunoSEQ multiplex PCR; TCRdb keeps in-frame clones, though not all of them. The data hold 250,000 to 350,000 clones, with about nine tenths observed a single time. Sequenced: PBMCs. The receptor set was obtained from a middle-aged man in good health and CMV-seropositive. Each CDR3 is given with its conserved first and last residue. A D gene is named only where the DNA matches it firmly. Size is stated for part of the rows, as once, few or many counts, or as a class when the clone is expanded.

size: few; V: TRBV6-5; D: TRBD1; J: TRBJ1-1; CDR3: CASSQQGSTEAFF; DNA: TGTGCCAGCAGCCAACAGGGGAGCACTGAAGCTTTCTTT
size: -; V: TRBV19; D: TRBD1; J: TRBJ1-5; CDR3: CASSIRQGAYIGNQPQHF; DNA: TGTGCCAGTAGTATCAGACAGGGGGCTTACATCGGCAATCAGCCCCAGCATTTT
size: once; V: TRBV7-2; D: -; J: TRBJ2-2; CDR3: CASSLAWGSGDTGELFF; DNA: TGTGCCAGCAGCTTAGCTTGGGGATCGGGGGACACCGGGGAGCTGTTTTTT
size: -; V: TRBV19; D: TRBD2; J: TRBJ2-3; CDR3: CASSIVGGSTDTQYF; DNA: TGTGCCAGTAGTATAGTGGGGGGGAGCACAGATACGCAGTATTTT
size: -; V: TRBV27; D: TRBD1; J: TRBJ1-1; CDR3: CASSLGTGAGRREAFF; DNA: TGTGCCAGCAGTTTAGGGACAGGAGCCGGTAGGAGGGAAGCTTTCTTT
size: -; V: TRBV28; D: -; J: TRBJ2-5; CDR3: CASSQGTQETQYF; DNA: TGTGCCAGCAGCCAGGGAACCCAAGAGACCCAGTACTTC
size: -; V: TRBV5-1; D: TRBD1; J: TRBJ2-7; CDR3: CASSRDRGGVYEQYF; DNA: TGCGCCAGCAGCCGGGACAGGGGGGGGGTTTACGAGCAGTACTTC
size: -; V: TRBV6-5; D: TRBD1; J: TRBJ2-7; CDR3: CASSSRDRGLYEQYF; DNA: TGTGCCAGCAGTTCCCGTGACAGGGGGCTGTACGAGCAGTACTTC
size: -; V: TRBV5-1; D: -; J: TRBJ2-5; CDR3: CASSFFGGSQETQYF; DNA: TGCGCCAGCAGCTTTTTTGGGGGGAGCCAAGAGACCCAGTACTTC
size: -; V: TRBV15; D: -; J: TRBJ2-1; CDR3: CATSRATLTTVSSYNEQFF; DNA: TGTGCCACCAGCAGAGCTACCCTCACGACTGTGAGCTCCTACAATGAGCAGTTCTTC
size: once; V: TRBV4-2; D: TRBD2; J: TRBJ2-7; CDR3: CASSQERDSPYVAGGPYEQYF; DNA: TGTGCCAGCAGCCAAGAACGGGACAGTCCTTACGTGGCGGGAGGGCCCTACGAGCAGTACTTC
size: -; V: TRBV6-1; D: -; J: TRBJ2-7; CDR3: CASSAQGTVSYEQYF; DNA: TGTGCCAGCAGCGCCCAGGGGACCGTGTCCTACGAGCAGTACTTC
size: -; V: TRBV5-1; D: TRBD1; J: TRBJ2-5; CDR3: CASSWSGGQETQYF; DNA: TGCGCCAGCAGCTGGTCAGGGGGCCAAGAGACCCAGTACTTC
size: -; V: TRBV2; D: TRBD1; J: TRBJ2-7; CDR3: CASSLRGPKPYEQYF; DNA: TGTGCCAGCAGTCTCAGGGGGCCGAAGCCCTACGAGCAGTACTTC
size: -; V: TRBV6-1; D: -; J: TRBJ1-5; CDR3: CASSSTGLGNQPQHF; DNA: TGTGCCAGCAGTTCCACAGGGTTGGGCAATCAGCCCCAGCATTTT
size: few; V: TRBV6-5; D: TRBD1; J: TRBJ1-1; CDR3: CASSRDRANTEAFF; DNA: TGTGCCAGCAGTCGGGACAGGGCGAACACTGAAGCTTTCTTT
size: -; V: TRBV28; D: -; J: TRBJ1-3; CDR3: CASKVGSWTDGNTIYF; DNA: TGTGCCAGCAAGGTCGGGAGTTGGACGGACGGAAACACCATATATTTT
size: -; V: TRBV7-6; D: TRBD1; J: TRBJ2-2; CDR3: CASSPGTGGTGELFF; DNA: TGTGCCAGCAGCCCCGGGACAGGGGGAACCGGGGAGCTGTTTTTT
size: -; V: TRBV30; D: -; J: TRBJ1-1; CDR3: CAWGAGIEAFF; DNA: TGTGCCTGGGGGGCAGGAATTGAAGCTTTCTTT
size: -; V: TRBV9; D: -; J: TRBJ2-7; CDR3: CASSGGTDNYEQYF; DNA: TGTGCCAGCAGCGGCGGGACAGACAACTACGAGCAGTACTTC
size: -; V: TRBV20-1; D: -; J: TRBJ2-3; CDR3: CSASPADTQYF; DNA: TGCAGTGCTTCCCCCGCGGATACGCAGTATTTT
size: -; V: TRBV9; D: -; J: TRBJ1-2; CDR3: CASSQGLNYGYTF; DNA: TGTGCCAGCAGTCAGGGGCTCAACTATGGCTACACCTTC
size: -; V: TRBV19; D: TRBD2; J: TRBJ2-3; CDR3: CASSMGLAWRFADTQYF; DNA: TGTGCCAGTAGTATGGGACTAGCGTGGAGGTTCGCAGATACGCAGTATTTT
size: -; V: TRBV11-2; D: TRBD1; J: TRBJ2-7; CDR3: CASSARGTGGDEQYF; DNA: TGTGCCAGCAGCGCGAGGGGGACAGGGGGAGACGAGCAGTACTTC
size: -; V: TRBV27; D: TRBD1; J: TRBJ1-3; CDR3: CASSERGHGNTIYF; DNA: TGTGCCAGCAGTGAGAGGGGGCACGGAAACACCATATATTTT
size: -; V: TRBV6-1; D: -; J: TRBJ2-1; CDR3: CASSVWQREEHEQFF; DNA: TGTGCCAGCAGTGTCTGGCAGAGGGAGGAGCATGAGCAGTTCTTC
size: few; V: TRBV7-9; D: TRBD1; J: TRBJ1-4; CDR3: CASTPGQGNEKLFF; DNA: TGTGCCAGCACCCCGGGACAGGGAAATGAAAAACTGTTTTTT
size: -; V: TRBV4-1; D: -; J: TRBJ1-4; CDR3: CASSQGAGRNEKLFF; DNA: TGCGCCAGCAGCCAAGGGGCAGGGCGTAATGAAAAACTGTTTTTT